Listed below are T cell receptor beta chains from one sample, sequenced in a study of CD8+CD57+ T cells in acquired aplastic anemia. TCRdb passed the reads through MiXCR, listing each CDR3 protein once. The repertoire holds about 190,000 distinct CDR3 sequences, with around 47% as singletons. The sample was sorted CD4+, CD8+, or CD8+CD57+ T cells (not recorded which) from PBMCs. The receptors originated from a human donor with aplastic anemia. The conserved cysteine and the conserved F or W are not part of the CDR3 here.

j_call | v_call | cdr3_aa
TRBJ1-3 | TRBV3-1 | ASSPRQALGTIY
TRBJ1-1 | TRBV7-2 | ASRMRTGHTEAF
TRBJ2-5 | TRBV7-2 | ASSLGPPQPETQY
TRBJ2-1 | TRBV7-9 | ASSPHPTGGNEQF
TRBJ2-3 | TRBV24-1 | ATSDPGGTRGGTDTQY
TRBJ1-1 | TRBV7-2 | ASSRGDLRGTEAF
TRBJ2-1 | TRBV10-2 | ASSGEISYNEQF
TRBJ2-7 | TRBV7-2 | ASSLAQGGYYEQY
TRBJ2-2 | TRBV5-1 | ASSLGGINTGKLF
TRBJ1-1 | TRBV7-6 | ASSPGRLNTEAF
TRBJ2-7 | TRBV10-3 | ASPRQGDATEQY
TRBJ2-3 | TRBV24-1 | ATSDTRVGGLQY
TRBJ2-7 | TRBV3-1 | ASSHFWSPWGEQY
TRBJ1-4 | TRBV10-1 | ASSEFGQSNEKLF
TRBJ2-7 | TRBV29-1 | SVDMKRGEQY
TRBJ2-7 | TRBV7-3 | ASSPVPRRRYEQY
TRBJ2-3 | TRBV19 | ASSRSTDTQY
TRBJ2-1 | TRBV20-1 | SATETSGRIYEQF
TRBJ2-1 | TRBV10-3 | AINAPGHEQF
TRBJ1-4 | TRBV7-2 | ASSPGTEKQF
TRBJ2-7 | TRBV20-1 | SASPLYEQY
TRBJ1-3 | TRBV4-1 | ASSRYDTIY
TRBJ1-4 | TRBV19 | ASSIVPGQVPSTNEKLF
TRBJ2-1 | TRBV9 | ASSVGPTQGAVNEQF
TRBJ2-7 | TRBV11-1 | ASSPREGRLKTAYEQY
TRBJ2-7 | TRBV12-3/TRBV12-4 | ATRTSGRNEQY
TRBJ2-3 | TRBV11-1 | ASSLVGILQGSPDTQY
TRBJ2-3 | TRBV11-1 | ASSLIAGGPSTDTQY
TRBJ1-2 | TRBV24-1 | ATSDPAAGHDGYT
TRBJ2-7 | TRBV29-1 | SVARVAAYEQY
TRBJ2-5 | TRBV10-3 | AISGGLAGSETQY
TRBJ1-1 | TRBV7-8 | ASSLGRWNTEAF
TRBJ2-3 | TRBV6-5 | ASSLGTSLSQY
TRBJ2-5 | TRBV19 | ASATGDWETQY
TRBJ2-1 | TRBV7-9 | ASMGSSYNEQF
TRBJ1-2 | TRBV5-4 | ASSLGGRARYGYT
TRBJ2-5 | TRBV7-6 | ASSFGQGNKIKETQY
TRBJ1-2 | TRBV19 | ASSWSADFT
TRBJ1-2 | TRBV7-2 | ASSREGRGYT
TRBJ2-3 | TRBV7-2 | ASSLGRDFSGTDTQY
TRBJ2-2 | TRBV11-1 | ASSFRLAANTGELF
TRBJ2-3 | TRBV5-1 | ASSYGGRRGVDTQY
TRBJ1-1 | TRBV9 | ASSVRQENTEAF
TRBJ2-7 | TRBV9 | ASSVGPRPLEQY
TRBJ1-6 | TRBV7-9 | ATSAQGVSPLH
TRBJ2-3 | TRBV6-2/TRBV6-3 | ACSRDRITDTQY
TRBJ2-7 | TRBV25-1 | ASSPQRGGLYEQY